The rows below give T cell receptor beta chains drawn from one sample of a study of graft-versus-host responses after intestinal transplantation. Their antigen targets remain unknown. The data were produced by immunoSEQ multiplex PCR, yet TCRdb's version contains in-frame clones alone and is incomplete. The sample has under 65,000 clones, almost 95% seen once. Sequenced here: unstimulated CD4+ T cells sorted from spleen or lymph node cells, sampled before transplant. The receptors were gathered from a human donor who was the organ donor for an intestinal transplant. The CDR3 runs from the conserved cysteine through the conserved F or W. The D gene is left open where the match is weak. Clone size is not always given. Where it is, it says once, few, many or a class for expanded clones.

D | size | J | V | DNA | CDR3
. | . | TRBJ2-3 | TRBV6-5 | TGTGCCAGCAGTTATCGGGGGTACACAGATACGCAGTATTTT | CASSYRGYTDTQYF
. | . | TRBJ2-7 | TRBV19 | TGTGCCAGCTCCAGGGCTAGCTCCTACGAGCAGTACTTC | CASSRASSYEQYF
TRBD1 | . | TRBJ1-1 | TRBV4-3 | TGCGCCAGCAGCCAAGAAGGGGCAGGGGGCACTGAAGCTTTCTTT | CASSQEGAGGTEAFF
. | . | TRBJ2-1 | TRBV9 | TGTGCCAGCAGCCCTTCAGACCTCAATGAGCAGTTCTTC | CASSPSDLNEQFF
TRBD2 | . | TRBJ2-1 | TRBV9 | TGTGCCAGCAGCGTAGCCAGCGGGGGTTGGAATGAGCAGTTCTTC | CASSVASGGWNEQFF
. | . | TRBJ1-6 | TRBV2 | TGTGCCAGCACGGCCCAGGGTGGGAATTCACCCCTCCACTTT | CASTAQGGNSPLHF
TRBD2 | . | TRBJ2-1 | TRBV2 | TGTGCCAGCAGTAACCGACCGACTAGCGGGGGGGGTGAGCAGTTCTTC | CASSNRPTSGGGEQFF
. | . | TRBJ1-5 | TRBV19 | TGTGCCAGTAATAGGGGGGGGCTCAATCAGCCCCAGCATTTT | CASNRGGLNQPQHF
. | . | TRBJ2-2 | TRBV29-1 | TGCAGCGTTGCGTCCAGGAACACCGGGGAGCTGTTTTTT | CSVASRNTGELFF
TRBD2 | . | TRBJ2-4 | TRBV4-3 | TGCGCCAGCAGCCAAGCCCCGACTAGCGGAAAAAACATTCAGTACTTC | CASSQAPTSGKNIQYF
. | . | TRBJ2-3 | TRBV4-3 | TGCGCCAGCATTCAGCATAACCACACAGATACGCAGTATTTT | CASIQHNHTDTQYF
TRBD2 | . | TRBJ2-1 | TRBV11-3 | TGTGCCAGCAGCCCGGGGGGTATCTACAATGAGCAGTTCTTC | CASSPGGIYNEQFF
TRBD1 | . | TRBJ1-2 | TRBV5-4 | TGTGCCAGCAGCACGGGACAGGGGGGCGGCTACACCTTC | CASSTGQGGGYTF
. | . | TRBJ2-1 | TRBV5-6 | TGTGCCAGCAGCTCAGGGGTCGGTGAGCAGTTCTTC | CASSSGVGEQFF
TRBD1 | . | TRBJ2-7 | TRBV5-8 | TGTGCCAGCAGCTTGAGGACAGGCGTTGCGGGCGAGCAGTACTTC | CASSLRTGVAGEQYF
TRBD2 | . | TRBJ2-6 | TRBV18 | TGTGCCAGCTCACAACTTAGCGGGTCCCTTAGGGGGGCCAACGTCCTGACTTTC | CASSQLSGSLRGANVLTF
TRBD1 | . | TRBJ1-6 | TRBV12-5 | TGTGCTAGTGGTTTGGAGACAAAAATCCCGGGACAGGGGGGAGTTTCACCCCTCCACTTT | CASGLETKIPGQGGVSPLHF
. | once | TRBJ2-5 | TRBV5-4 | TGTGCCAGCAGCTGGGCAAGAGAGACCCAGTACTTC | CASSWARETQYF
TRBD1 | . | TRBJ1-2 | TRBV9 | TGTGCCAGCAGCGTTGGACAGGGAGGCTATGGCTACACCTTC | CASSVGQGGYGYTF
TRBD1 | . | TRBJ1-2 | TRBV7-9 | TGTGCCAGCAGCTCAGGGGGCCATGGCTACACCTTC | CASSSGGHGYTF
TRBD1 | . | TRBJ1-2 | TRBV7-2 | TGTGCCAGCAGCTCAACAGGGGACACCCGCTATGGCTACACCTTC | CASSSTGDTRYGYTF
TRBD2 | . | TRBJ2-1 | TRBV10-2 | TGCGCCAGCGGACTAGCGGGGGTCTCCAATGAGCAGTTCTTC | CASGLAGVSNEQFF
TRBD1 | . | TRBJ1-5 | TRBV2 | TGTGCCAGCAAACCGGGACAGGGACTTCGTGGCAATCAGCCCCAGCATTTT | CASKPGQGLRGNQPQHF
. | . | TRBJ2-3 | TRBV6-6 | TGTGCCAGCAGGCCCAAAGCCTCCACGCAGTATTTT | CASRPKASTQYF
. | . | TRBJ2-7 | TRBV11-2 | TGTGCCAGCAGCTTATTGGGGTCGGGCTACGAGCAGTACTTC | CASSLLGSGYEQYF
. | . | TRBJ1-5 | TRBV6-9 | TGTGCCAGCAGCCCCAGAGGGGAGGGAAATCAGCCCCAGCATTTT | CASSPRGEGNQPQHF
. | . | TRBJ2-3 | TRBV12-5 | TGTGCTAGTGGTTTGAACGCAGATACGCAGTATTTT | CASGLNADTQYF
. | . | TRBJ1-6 | TRBV2 | TGTGCCAGCAGTGTGGGGATAACCTATAATTCACCCCTCCACTTT | CASSVGITYNSPLHF
TRBD1 | . | TRBJ1-2 | TRBV5-1 | TGCGCCAGCAGCTTGGTGGGGGCCGACAGGGAAGGCTACACCTTC | CASSLVGADREGYTF
TRBD1 | once | TRBJ1-3 | TRBV7-2 | TGTGCCAGCAGCTCCGTACAGGGGACCTTTCTCTCTGGAAACACCATATATTTT | CASSSVQGTFLSGNTIYF
TRBD2 | . | TRBJ2-7 | TRBV4-2 | TGTGCCAGCAGCCTGGGACTAGCGGCCTACGAGCAGTACTTC | CASSLGLAAYEQYF
. | . | TRBJ1-1 | TRBV7-2 | TGTGCCAGCAGCTTAGACCGGGGTGGTGAAGCTTTCTTT | CASSLDRGGEAFF
. | . | TRBJ2-3 | TRBV7-2 | TGTGCCAGCAGCTCTAGTCCCACAGATACGCAGTATTTT | CASSSSPTDTQYF
. | . | TRBJ2-2 | TRBV30 | TGTGCCTGGAGGGGGACCATCTTGCGCACCGGGGAGCTGTTTTTT | CAWRGTILRTGELFF
. | . | TRBJ2-7 | TRBV25-1 | TGTGCCAGCCTCCCAAATTATTTGCCCACCTACGAGCAGTACTTC | CASLPNYLPTYEQYF
TRBD2 | once | TRBJ2-7 | TRBV11-3 | TGTGCCAGCAGCGAGGGACTGGGGGGGGAGCAGTACTTC | CASSEGLGGEQYF
. | . | TRBJ1-1 | TRBV25-1 | TGTGCCAGCAGTGAATATGGGACAACGTCGGCTTTCTTT | CASSEYGTTSAFF
. | . | TRBJ2-7 | TRBV19 | TGTGCCAGTAGTCCCCGCGCCTCCTACGAGCAGTACTTC | CASSPRASYEQYF